The 15 T cell receptor beta chains given below trace back to one sample, sequenced in a study of T-cell reconstitution after alpha-beta-depleted transplantation in children. The TCRbeta library incorporated unique molecular identifiers. Each CDR3 protein gets one entry after TCRdb re-called the PCR reads with MiXCR. Of around 580,000 distinct CDR3 sequences listed, 27% are singletons. Source: PBMCs, taken before TCRalphabeta/CD19-depleted stem cell transplant. These receptors all stem from a boy under two years old with Wiskott-Aldrich syndrome, due to receive a stem cell transplant.

DNA for the CDR3: TGCGCCAGCAGCTTGTCAGGGGGCGGAAGCTCCTACAATGAGCAGTTCTTC. Encoded protein: CASSLSGGGSSYNEQFF. The J gene is TRBJ2-1, the V gene TRBV5-1; 8 bases fit TRBD1. Germline V gene data show CDR1 as SGHRS and CDR2 as YFSETQ. CDR3 length: 17 residues. Trimming cost V 1 base and J 0 bases; bases outside gene matches: 6. Based on the CDR3 plus reference TRBV5-1 and TRBJ2-1, the full variable domain is KAGVTQTPRYLIKTRGQQVTLSCSPISGHRSVSWYQQTPGQGLQFLFEYFSETQRNKGNFPGRFSGRQFSNSRSEMNVSTLELGDSALYLCASSLSGGGSSYNEQFFGPGTRLTVL.

The genes are TRBV27 and TRBJ2-1, with TRBD2 as a possible D gene (5 bases). CDR3 length: 14 amino acids. Trimming pared 2 bases from V and 5 bases from J, leaving 10 bases between. Germline-derived CDR1 and CDR2 are MNHEY and SMNVEV (reference sequence). DNA for the CDR3: TGTGCCAGCAGTTTAATCAGAGGGAACAATGAGCAGTTCTTC. Translation: CASSLIRGNNEQFF.

This clonotype was detected only a few times. This chain connects TRBV28 to TRBJ1-5; 7 nucleotides align to TRBD1. Unmatched junction bases numbered 8, after V lost 6 bases and J lost 6 bases. CDR1 and CDR2 (germline): MDHEN, SYDVKM. The CDR3 consists of 14 residues. DNA for the CDR3: TGTGCCAGCAGCCCAGGACAGGCAGGTCAGCCCCAGCATTTT. Translated: CASSPGQAGQPQHF.

This chain connects TRBV20-1 to TRBJ1-5; no firm D call. Trimming stripped 3 bases from V and 4 bases from J, with 13 bases between. The CDR3 consists of 14 residues. Germline V gene sequence: CDR1 DFQATT, CDR2 SNEGSKA (reference sequence). CDR3 DNA sequence: TGCAGTGCTAGGGTTGGGCTGGGGAATCAGCCCCAGCATTTT. This gives the protein CSARVGLGNQPQHF.

This clonotype was detected once. The chain uses TRBV5-1 and TRBJ1-2, with D perhaps TRBD1 (5 bases). Per the germline V gene, CDR1 is SGHRS and CDR2 is YFSETQ. V was cut by 10 bases and J by 6 bases, with 22 bases left in between. CDR3 length: 14 amino acids. CDR3 nucleotide sequence: TGCGCCCCAGTGGGGGTAGTTCCGAATCATGGCTACACCTTC. Protein: CAPVGVVPNHGYTF.

This rearrangement joins TRBV11-1 to TRBJ2-6; D remains ambiguous. CDR1 and CDR2 from the germline V gene are SGHAT and FQDESV (reference sequence). This CDR3 contains 18 residues. V was cut by 3 bases and J by 0 bases, with 15 bases left in between. This CDR3 reads CASSFLGRSSSGANVLTF. The DNA of the CDR3 is TGTGCCAGCAGCTTTTTGGGCAGATCTAGCTCTGGGGCCAACGTCCTGACTTTC.

The chain is built from TRBV29-1 and TRBJ2-7; a possible D gene is TRBD2 (6 bases). The CDR3 totals 12 residues. The V end was cut by 4 bases, the J end by 3 bases, with 10 bases between. CDR1 and CDR2 from the germline V gene are SQVTM and ANQGSEA. The CDR3 reads CSVVRGNYEQYF. DNA of the CDR3: TGCAGCGTTGTTCGCGGGAACTACGAGCAGTACTTC.

The V call is TRBV5-1, the J call TRBJ2-7; 8 nucleotides agree with TRBD2. Germline CDR1 and CDR2: SGHRS and YFSETQ. This CDR3 comprises 14 residues. V gave up 4 bases and J gave up 4 bases; unmatched junction bases: 7. The CDR3 DNA reads TGCGCCAGCAGCCGATCCGGGACTAGTTACGAGCAGTACTTC. Translation gives CASSRSGTSYEQYF.

This clonotype was observed a handful of times. The J gene is TRBJ2-1, the V gene TRBV9; a possible D gene is TRBD2 (7 bases). The CDR3 runs to 16 residues. V was pared by 0 bases and J by 2 bases, with 12 bases between. Looked up from germline, CDR1 is SGDLS and CDR2 is YYNGEE. The CDR3 DNA reads as TGTGCCAGCAGCGTAGTAGGGGGGAGGGCCTACAATGAGCAGTTCTTC. Translating gives CASSVVGGRAYNEQFF.

This clonotype was picked up a small number of times. V and J are TRBV6-5 and TRBJ2-1; D may be TRBD1 or TRBD2 (6 bases each). This CDR3 has 14 residues. Germline loops: CDR1 MNHEY, CDR2 SVGAGI. Deletions cut 2 bases from V and 5 bases from J, with 10 bases between. The CDR3 loop reads CASSYGGLNNEQFF. CDR3 nucleotide sequence: TGTGCCAGCAGTTACGGGGGGCTGAACAATGAGCAGTTCTTC.

The chain couples TRBV5-1 to TRBJ2-2; 10 nucleotides match TRBD2. V trimming: 2 bases; J trimming: 2 bases; junction bases outside the gene matches: 12. CDR1 is SGHRS, CDR2 YFSETQ, per germline. The CDR3 has 19 residues. DNA of the CDR3: TGCGCCAGCAGCTTAAGAGCCGCAGGACTAGCGGCTAACACCGGGGAGCTGTTTTTT. Translated: CASSLRAAGLAANTGELFF. Combining the CDR3 with reference TRBV5-1 and TRBJ2-2 gives the whole variable domain KAGVTQTPRYLIKTRGQQVTLSCSPISGHRSVSWYQQTPGQGLQFLFEYFSETQRNKGNFPGRFSGRQFSNSRSEMNVSTLELGDSALYLCASSLRAAGLAANTGELFFGEGSRLTVL.

This clonotype has only a few counts. This chain connects TRBV12-3 or TRBV12-4 to TRBJ2-3; 11 bases line up with TRBD2. V trimming: 6 bases; J trimming: 6 bases; junction bases outside the gene matches: 8. The length of the CDR3 is 15 residues. The CDR3 sequence is CASSRLAGTPDTQYF. CDR3 nucleotides: TGTGCCAGCAGCAGACTAGCGGGGACCCCGGATACGCAGTATTTT.

This clonotype was seen a few times. The chain employs TRBV27 and TRBJ2-1, with a weak D call TRBD1 (7 bases). CDR3 length equals 17 residues. Per the germline V gene, CDR1 is MNHEY and CDR2 is SMNVEV (reference sequence). The germline V and J ends were trimmed by 4 bases and 1 base, with 17 bases remaining between them. The CDR3 region is CASSYPRQGGSYNEQFF. The CDR3, as DNA: TGTGCCAGCAGTTACCCAAGACAGGGAGGTTCCTACAATGAGCAGTTCTTC.

This clonotype has only a few counts. The chain combines TRBV5-1 with TRBJ1-4; TRBD1 matches 7 bases. The CDR3 consists of 13 residues. The V and J ends lost 4 bases and 5 bases, in that order; junction bases with no gene match: 2. The V gene's germline CDR1 is SGHRS and CDR2 YFSETQ. The DNA for the CDR3 is TGCGCCAGCAGCCCGGGACAGAATGAAAAACTGTTTTTT. Translation: CASSPGQNEKLFF.

The chain uses TRBV5-1 and TRBJ1-2; 7 nucleotides align to TRBD1. With V trimmed by 3 bases and J by 9 bases, 17 bases remained unmatched. Germline V lookup: CDR1 SGHRS, CDR2 YFSETQ. The CDR3 is made up of 16 amino acids. For the CDR3, the DNA is TGCGCCAGCAGCTCGGAATCCTTAACAGGGGCCATGCGCTACACCTTC. Its translation: CASSSESLTGAMRYTF. The full variable domain, its missing parts supplied by reference TRBV5-1 and TRBJ1-2, is KAGVTQTPRYLIKTRGQQVTLSCSPISGHRSVSWYQQTPGQGLQFLFEYFSETQRNKGNFPGRFSGRQFSNSRSEMNVSTLELGDSALYLCASSSESLTGAMRYTFGSGTRLTVV.